This TCR beta chain is drawn from a study of cytomegalovirus exposure and HLA in healthy donors. The study, taken as a whole, reports: As a later analysis revealed, the rate of TCR association differed by HLA locus, with DRB1 most and HLA-C fewest.

Trimming shortened V by 4 bases and J by 3 bases, and 7 bases separated the two germline ends. The CDR3 has 13 amino acids. CDR1 is LGHNA, CDR2 YNFKEQ, per germline. The primer mix had 60 Vbeta and 13 Jbeta primers. TCRdb's table, derived via immunoSEQ multiplex PCR, lists solely in-frame clones and lacks some. The repertoire holds about 120,000 clones, with about three quarters as singletons. For this clone: Its antigen is not known.

Sequenced input: PBMCs. This sequence originates from a human donor in good health. The chain is built from TRBV4-2 and TRBJ2-1; D gene unclear. Here the CDR3 reads CASSPVVYNEQFF. The CDR3 nucleotides read TGTGCCAGCAGCCCTGTTGTCTACAATGAGCAGTTCTTC.